The T cell receptor (beta chain) described here comes from a study of CXCR3-negative and CXCR3-positive naive CD8 T cells. Study-level points and caveats: Fresh PBMCs served for most assays, and CXCR3 expression fell partially after cryopreservation. Sequencing showed both naive subsets with comparably high diversity, and memory CD8+ cells much lower. CXCR3-expressing naive cells carried TRB CDR3s more hydrophobic than those of CXCR3-negative naive cells.

As regards this clonotype: Antigen specificity is unknown.

The TRB cDNA libraries were prepared by 5' RACE with UMI labels. From its re-call of the 5' RACE reads, TCRdb lists each CDR3 protein once, without DNA. The sample features more than 80,000 distinct CDR3 sequences, with approximately 0.38% in its top ten. The CD45RO-CCR7+CD27+CD95- phenotype denoted naive CD8+ T cells. Germline CDR1 reads DFQATT; CDR2 reads SNEGSKA (reference sequence). This CDR3 contains 12 residues. Input material: naive CXCR3+ CD8+ T cells from blood. As to subset: CD45RO-CCR7+CD27+CD95- naive CD8+ T cells expressing CXCR3 (TNR3+). The chain joins TRBV20-1 to TRBJ1-5. This TCR was recovered from a human donor in good health. Some clones in this sample may be carry-over from other donors' samples. The CDR3 loop is CSAKDSNQPQHF.